The 4 T cell receptor beta chains in this list originate from one sample, sequenced in a study of shared clonotypes between healthy human individuals. Data came from immunoSEQ multiplex PCR; TCRdb stores just in-frame clones and leaves some out. Among 950,000 to 1,100,000 clones listed, about 76% were seen once. The sequencing sample was made of memory CD4+ T cells sorted from blood. Subset described: CD45RA-negative fraction. All receptors come from a man between 18 and 29 years old in good health.

This clone came up a few times. The rearrangement joins TRBV5-6 to TRBJ2-1; D perhaps matches TRBD2 (6 bases). The CDR3 consists of 11 residues. Deletions cut 1 base from V and 15 bases from J, with 11 bases between. Germline CDR1 reads SGHDT; CDR2 reads YYEEEE. The CDR3 sequence: CASSLRLVRFF. CDR3 coding DNA: TGTGCCAGCAGCTTGCGACTAGTCCGGTTCTTC.

This sequence joins TRBV29-1 and TRBJ2-7; tentative D call: TRBD1 (6 bases). Per the germline V gene, CDR1 is SQVTM and CDR2 is ANQGSEA. Trimming stripped 6 bases from V and 3 bases from J, with 15 bases between. The CDR3 spans 13 residues. This CDR3 reads CSVRNWDNYEQYF. The DNA of the CDR3 is TGCAGCGTGCGAAATTGGGACAACTACGAGCAGTACTTC.

This clone appeared once. This chain connects TRBV28 to TRBJ2-7; no reliable D call. CDR1 and CDR2 from the germline V gene are MDHEN and SYDVKM. This CDR3 comprises 13 residues. V gave up 8 bases and J gave up 2 bases, with 13 bases separating them. CDR3 sequence (DNA): TGTGCCAGCGGGTCCTTAGGGCCCTACGAGCAGTACTTC. It yields the protein CASGSLGPYEQYF.

This chain uses TRBV19 with TRBJ2-2; D remains unclear. Germline CDR1 is LNHDA and CDR2 is SQIVND (reference sequence). V lost 7 bases and J 1 base, leaving 10 bases between the germline ends. The length of the CDR3 is 14 residues. The CDR3 DNA reads TGTGCCAGTAACAATTACAGGAACACCGGGGAGCTGTTTTTT. Translated, it gives CASNNYRNTGELFF.